The next 25 T cell receptor beta chains were all read from a single sample in a study of tumor-infiltrating lymphocytes in primary liver carcinoma. The template, roughly 0.45 ug total RNA, yielded TCR beta cDNA made with a constant-region primer. Three nested multiplex PCR rounds, a slightly modified ARM-PCR, produced the libraries for TCR beta. The first two PCR rounds, roughly 9 cycles each, used TRBV1-TRBV30 forward primers and a C-beta reverse primer. One entry per CDR3 protein, called by TCRdb with MiXCR from the multiplex PCR reads. The table lists hundreds of thousands of distinct CDR3 sequences, nearly 60% of them singletons. RNA was extracted from whole blood without cell sorting, alongside germline DNA. Sequences were obtained from peripheral blood. All receptors come from a woman aged 25 to 39 with primary liver carcinoma and hepatitis B virus infection.

A word on this clonotype: A much bigger clone sits one base away, suggesting this may be a read error. This rearrangement joins TRBV4-3 to TRBJ2-3; no clear D gene. Looked up from germline, CDR1 is LGHNA and CDR2 is YSLEER. CDR3 length: 16 residues. The CDR3 DNA reads TGCGCCAACAGCCAAGATCCTTTGGCAGCCGCAGATACGCAGTATTTT. It is translated as CANSQDPLAAADTQYF.

A note on this clonotype: The final CDR3 position lacks the conserved phenylalanine or tryptophan, pointing to a likely read error. This chain's CDR3 is CASSLNTNEQFL. The CDR3, as DNA: TGTGCCAGCAGCCTGAACACGAATGAGCAGTTCTTA. V is TRBV7-9 and J is TRBJ2-1; D remains unclear. Germline CDR1 reads SEHNR; CDR2 reads FQNEAQ (reference sequence). V was trimmed by 5 bases and J by 7 bases, leaving 9 bases between them. This CDR3 has 12 amino acids.

This clonotype was seen a few times. The chain combines TRBV7-8 with TRBJ2-1, with D unresolved. The CDR3 has 16 amino acids. V gave up 1 base and J gave up 4 bases, with 14 bases separating them. Germline values: CDR1 SGHVS, CDR2 FQNEAQ. This CDR3 reads CASSLDALVGYNEQFF. The DNA for the CDR3 is TGTGCCAGCAGCTTAGATGCGCTAGTCGGATACAATGAGCAGTTCTTC.

The chain has TRBV4-2 and TRBJ2-1; D remains ambiguous. The CDR3 runs to 15 residues. Trimming cost V 8 bases and J 4 bases, with 18 bases left between them. CDR1 and CDR2 (germline): LGHNA, YNFKEQ. The CDR3 protein is CASGQDWSRYNEQFF. CDR3 nucleotide sequence: TGTGCCAGCGGTCAAGATTGGTCACGTTACAATGAGCAGTTCTTC.

In regard to this clonotype: This sequence may be a read error, since a much larger clone differs from it by one base. The chain recombines TRBV6-6 with TRBJ1-1; D uncertain. The germline gives CDR1 MNHNY, CDR2 SVGAGI (reference sequence). CDR3 length: 13 residues. Trimming shortened V by 4 bases and J by 1 base, and 7 bases separated the two germline ends. CDR3 DNA: TGTGCCAGCAGTTGCATGGGGAACACTGAAGCTTTCTTT. It yields the protein CASSCMGNTEAFF.

Many counts were recorded for this clonotype. The rearrangement joins TRBV7-8 to TRBJ2-7; tentatively, D is TRBD1 (5 bases). Germline CDR1 and CDR2: SGHVS and FQNEAQ. Deletions cut 5 bases from V and 4 bases from J, with 6 bases between. The CDR3 has 11 amino acids. The CDR3: CASSGQYEQYF. DNA for the CDR3: TGTGCCAGCAGCGGACAATACGAGCAGTACTTC.

Regarding this clonotype: A much larger clone lies a single base off, so this may be a read error. The V gene is TRBV4-2, the J gene TRBJ2-3; 14 bases fit TRBD2. The CDR3 is 15 residues long. Germline lookup yields CDR1 LGHNA and CDR2 YNFKEQ. The chain's CDR3 is CASSQGLAGADMQYF. As DNA, the CDR3 is TGTGCCAGCAGCCAGGGACTAGCGGGAGCAGATATGCAGTATTTT.

This clonotype has only one observation. The CDR3 carries no conserved terminal phenylalanine or tryptophan, so it likely arises from a read error. The V call is TRBV29-1, the J call TRBJ1-4, with D possibly matching TRBD1 (6 bases). Germline CDR1 is SQVTM and CDR2 is ANQGSEA. The V end was cut by 6 bases, the J end by 5 bases, with 25 bases between. CDR3 length equals 17 residues. The CDR3 region has the DNA TGCAGCGTAAAATCCTACAAGGCAGGGGAGGGGAATGAAAAACTGTTTCTT. Its translation: CSVKSYKAGEGNEKLFL.

About this clonotype: A read error may be the cause here, since a much bigger clone is one base away. The J gene is TRBJ1-2, the V gene TRBV12-3 or TRBV12-4, with D perhaps matching TRBD1 (5 bases). The ends were cut back, 5 bases at V and 4 bases at J, with 14 bases in the middle. The CDR3 runs to 14 residues. The CDR3 spells CASSLSGPAYGYTF. CDR3 coding DNA: TGTGCCAGCAGTCTCTCGGGACCCGCCTATGGCTACACCTTC.

This sequence joins TRBV7-9 and TRBJ2-3; a weak D match, TRBD2 (6 bases). Germline loops: CDR1 SEHNR, CDR2 FQNEAQ (reference sequence). V lost 11 bases to trimming and J lost 3 bases, with 12 bases between them. The CDR3 loop spans 12 amino acids. This CDR3 reads CAGTAGTDTQYF. For the CDR3, the DNA is TGTGCCGGCACCGCGGGGACAGATACGCAGTATTTT.

About this clonotype: At one end, the junction sequence differs from germline, possibly due to a read error. The gene calls are TRBV11-2 and TRBJ1-2; no clear D gene. The CDR3 totals 12 residues. Germline CDR1 and CDR2: SGHAT and FQNNGV. In DNA form, the CDR3 reads TGTGCCAACAGCCCATCGGGCTATGGCTACACCTTC. It codes for CANSPSGYGYTF.

The count of this clonotype is one. This could be a read error, since a much larger clone is one nucleotide away. CDR3 DNA sequence: TGTGCCAGCAGTTACGACACTGGGGCCAACGTCCTGACTTTC. Amino acids: CASSYDTGANVLTF. The chain carries TRBV6-2 or TRBV6-3 and TRBJ2-6; D gene ambiguous. The V gene lost 2 bases and the J gene lost 2 bases, with 4 bases spanning the gap. The CDR3 totals 14 residues. Germline V lookup: CDR1 MNHEY, CDR2 SVGEGT.

In DNA, the CDR3 is TGTGCCAGCAGCTTGACCACGGTGGGCACAGATACGCAGTATTTT. Protein product: CASSLTTVGTDTQYF. This chain joins TRBV13 and TRBJ2-3, with D unclear. This CDR3 spans 15 amino acids. The V end was cut by 3 bases, the J end by 1 base, with 11 bases between. Germline loops: CDR1 PRHDT, CDR2 FYEKMQ (reference sequence).

The table lists this clonotype with a count of one. Since the CDR3 does not end with the conserved phenylalanine or tryptophan, this likely comes from a read error. The rearrangement uses TRBV6-5 and TRBJ2-2; TRBD2 agrees at 9 bases. The CDR3 consists of 16 residues. Germline assignment: CDR1 MNHEY and CDR2 SVGAGI. CDR3 region: CVNSYGLAPNTGELFL. CDR3 nucleotide sequence: TGTGTCAACAGTTATGGACTAGCGCCGAACACAGGGGAGCTGTTTCTT.

The chain joins TRBV6-1 to TRBJ2-2, with D unresolved. The CDR3 has 14 amino acids. Trimming removed 1 base from V and 2 bases from J, with 5 bases in between. CDR1 and CDR2 (germline): MNHNS, SASEGT. The CDR3 loop reads CASSEVFNTGELFF. CDR3 sequence (DNA): TGTGCCAGCAGTGAAGTTTTTAACACCGGGGAGCTGTTTTTT.

The chain has TRBV7-9 and TRBJ1-4, with D hard to call. Germline V gene sequence: CDR1 SEHNR, CDR2 FQNEAQ (reference sequence). This CDR3 contains 11 residues. V was cut by 5 bases and J by 8 bases, with 6 bases left in between. The CDR3 reads CASSRSEKLFF. Here the CDR3 DNA reads TGTGCCAGCAGCCGATCAGAAAAACTGTTTTTT.

This clonotype showed up many times. For the CDR3, the DNA is TGTGCCAGCAGCCGCATATCCATAGCGGTCAATGAGCAGTTCTTC. Residues: CASSRISIAVNEQFF. The V gene is TRBV11-3, the J gene TRBJ2-1, with D tentatively TRBD2 (6 bases). Trimming took off 5 bases at V and 6 bases at J, with 17 bases between the two ends. In germline, CDR1 is SGHNT, CDR2 YENEEA. The CDR3 totals 15 residues.

This chain joins TRBV29-1 and TRBJ2-5, with a weak D call TRBD2 (7 bases). V was cut by 4 bases and J by 5 bases, with 17 bases left in between. The germline V gene has CDR1 SQVTM and CDR2 ANQGSEA. The CDR3 is made up of 14 amino acids. DNA of the CDR3: TGCAGCGTTGGACGGGGGGCGGGGGATGAGACCCAGTACTTC. This translates into CSVGRGAGDETQYF.

This clonotype has at least ten counts. The CDR3 DNA follows: TGTGCCAGCAGTTACTCGACCGACAGGGGGGAGCGGGAAAAACTGTTTTTT. Encoded protein: CASSYSTDRGEREKLFF. This sequence joins TRBV6-6 and TRBJ1-4, with 9 positions matching TRBD1. This CDR3 region has 17 residues. The V gene's germline CDR1 is MNHNY and CDR2 SVGAGI (reference sequence). Trimming took 0 bases from V and 8 from J; bases not matched to a gene: 10.

Turning to this clonotype: One base away lies a much larger clone, so this may be a sequencing read error. The rearrangement links TRBV11-2 to TRBJ2-5; D unclear. Germline values: CDR1 SGHAT, CDR2 FQNNGV. The CDR3 loop spans 14 amino acids. The CDR3 DNA is TGTGTCAGCAGCGCTCCACTGGGGCAAGAGACCCAGTACTTC. It encodes CVSSAPLGQETQYF.

A word on this clonotype: With a much larger clone just one base away, this may be a read error. This rearrangement joins TRBV28 to TRBJ2-1, with 10 bases matching TRBD2. The V gene end was trimmed by 10 bases and the J gene end by 7 bases; junction bases not matched to a gene: 10. From germline, CDR1 is MDHEN and CDR2 SYDVKM. The CDR3 extends over 14 amino acids. The CDR3 region has the DNA TGTGCCACACTAGCGGGAAGTAAGAGGAATGAGCAGTTCTTC. Translating it yields CATLAGSKRNEQFF.

About this clonotype: A much larger clone differs from this one at a single base, so this may be a read error. J is TRBJ1-5 and V is TRBV5-6, with D tentatively TRBD1 (5 bases). Germline CDR1 SGHDT, CDR2 YYEEEE. CDR3 size: 14 residues. V was trimmed by 4 bases and J by 0 bases, leaving 8 bases between them. The CDR3 is CASSRTLSNQPQHF. CDR3 DNA sequence: TGTGCCAGCAGCAGGACACTTAGCAATCAGCCCCAGCATTTT.

A word on this clonotype: A much larger clone sits a single nucleotide away, making a read error possible. This chain uses TRBV6-2 or TRBV6-3 with TRBJ1-3; tentative D call: TRBD1 (5 bases). CDR1 and CDR2 from the germline V gene are MNHEY and SVGEGT. This CDR3 comprises 16 residues. V lost 6 bases and J 0 bases, leaving 15 bases between the germline ends. CDR3 DNA: TGTGCCAGCAGACCAATGGGGCAAAGCTCTGGAAACACCATATATTTT. This gives the protein CASRPMGQSSGNTIYF.

The chain combines TRBV4-2 with TRBJ2-3; no definite D call. The length of the CDR3 is 14 residues. From germline, CDR1 is LGHNA and CDR2 YNFKEQ. Trimming cost V 4 bases and J 5 bases, with 13 bases left between them. CDR3 protein: CASSLEGGGDTQYF. The CDR3 DNA sequence: TGTGCCAGCAGCCTAGAAGGTGGTGGAGATACGCAGTATTTT.

Comments on this clonotype: Given a much more abundant clone one base away, this may be a read error. The chain joins TRBV6-5 to TRBJ2-1; D not certain. This CDR3 region has 13 residues. The germline V gene has CDR1 MNHEY and CDR2 SVGAGI. The germline V and J ends were trimmed by 6 bases and 1 base, with 7 bases remaining between them. The chain's CDR3 is CASRTTSYNEQFF. CDR3 DNA: TGTGCCAGCAGGACAACTTCCTACAATGAGCAGTTCTTC.